Presented here are 16 T cell receptor beta chains from one specimen sequenced in a study. TCRdb itself ran the RT-PCR reads through MiXCR, one entry per CDR3 protein. The sample yields approximately 720,000 distinct CDR3 sequences, 14% seen once. Sample: memory CD4+ T cells from blood. The receptors originated from a female donor in good health, serving as a healthy control.

This clonotype has just a few counts. J is TRBJ1-1 and V is TRBV11-2; TRBD1 matches at 11 bases. With V trimmed by 6 bases and J by 6 bases, 9 bases remained unmatched. Germline lookup yields CDR1 SGHAT and CDR2 FQNNGV. The CDR3 length is 15 residues. CDR3 amino acids: CASRGLGTGGPEAFF. In DNA, the CDR3 is TGTGCCAGCAGGGGGCTAGGGACAGGGGGGCCTGAAGCTTTCTTT.

The chain joins TRBV5-1 to TRBJ1-5; no definite D call. The CDR3 is made up of 15 amino acids. V was shortened by 0 bases and J by 2 bases, with 9 bases between the two germline ends. Germline-derived CDR1 and CDR2 are SGHRS and YFSETQ. The CDR3 reads CASSLVGEGNQPQHF. DNA of the CDR3: TGCGCCAGCAGCTTGGTCGGGGAGGGCAATCAGCCCCAGCATTTT.

This clonotype showed up many times. V usage is TRBV20-1 and J usage is TRBJ2-3, with 11 bases aligning to TRBD2. Trimming took 6 bases from V and 6 from J; bases not matched to a gene: 8. The CDR3 runs 14 residues. Germline lookup yields CDR1 DFQATT and CDR2 SNEGSKA (reference sequence). CDR3 coding DNA: TGCAGTGCCGCCAGACTAGCGGGACGTGATACGCAGTATTTT. Translation: CSAARLAGRDTQYF.

This clonotype was seen more than once but under ten times. The V call is TRBV3-1, the J call TRBJ1-1; possibly TRBD1 for D (5 bases). The germline V gene encodes CDR1 LGHDT and CDR2 YNNKEL (reference sequence). The CDR3 contains 16 residues. V was cut by 0 bases and J by 0 bases, with 11 bases left in between. This chain's CDR3 is CASSQDIGHMNTEAFF. As DNA, the CDR3 is TGTGCCAGCAGCCAAGATATTGGACATATGAACACTGAAGCTTTCTTT.

This sequence joins TRBV5-1 and TRBJ2-1, with TRBD1 as a possible D gene (5 bases). Trimming pared 1 base from V and 7 bases from J, leaving 12 bases between. Germline V gene sequence: CDR1 SGHRS, CDR2 YFSETQ. The CDR3 covers 14 residues. Written as DNA, the CDR3 is TGCGCCAGCAGCTTGAGGCAGGGTAAAAATGAGCAGTTCTTC. It codes for CASSLRQGKNEQFF.

The CDR3 reads CAISESVAGADGAKNIQYF. Here the CDR3 DNA reads TGTGCCATCAGTGAGTCGGTAGCGGGAGCGGATGGAGCCAAAAACATTCAGTACTTC. V and J are TRBV10-3 and TRBJ2-4; 9 bases align to TRBD2. In germline, CDR1 is ENHRY, CDR2 SYGVKD. The CDR3 covers 19 residues. After removal of 0 bases from V and 0 bases from J, the junction contained 9 bases not matched to a gene.

This clonotype was found a few times. This chain links TRBV20-1 with TRBJ1-1; 8 bases are a match to TRBD1. CDR1 and CDR2 from the germline V gene are DFQATT and SNEGSKA (reference sequence). Trimming cost V 6 bases and J 6 bases; bases outside gene matches: 6. The CDR3 runs to 12 residues. The CDR3 loop reads CSAYQGAAEAFF. In nucleotides, the CDR3 is TGCAGTGCCTACCAGGGGGCGGCTGAAGCTTTCTTT.

The chain is built from TRBV9 and TRBJ2-2; the D gene is possibly TRBD2 (5 bases). Trimming cost V 0 bases and J 1 base, with 10 bases left between them. CDR1 and CDR2 from the germline V gene are SGDLS and YYNGEE. This CDR3 has 16 amino acids. CDR3 coding DNA: TGTGCCAGCAGCGTAGAGCGGCAGGTGAACACCGGGGAGCTGTTTTTT. It yields the protein CASSVERQVNTGELFF.

Note on this clonotype: A much bigger clone sits one base away, suggesting this may be a read error. The V gene is TRBV20-1, the J gene TRBJ2-5; 8 positions agree with TRBD2. The length of the CDR3 is 14 residues. Germline-derived CDR1 and CDR2 are DFQATT and SNEGSKA (reference sequence). V was clipped by 2 bases and J by 3 bases; unmatched bases: 5. The CDR3 protein is CSARPGSGEETQYF. DNA for the CDR3: TGCAGTGCTAGACCCGGTAGCGGGGAAGAGACCCAGTACTTC.

The chain recombines TRBV5-1 with TRBJ2-3; 8 bases agree with TRBD2. The CDR3 runs to 14 residues. Germline CDR1 reads SGHRS; CDR2 reads YFSETQ. Trimming at V came to 7 bases and at J to 0 bases, leaving 4 bases not matched to a gene. The CDR3 region has the DNA TGCGCCAGCGGAGCGGGAGATAGCACAGATACGCAGTATTTT. Translating it yields CASGAGDSTDTQYF.

The chain uses TRBV19 and TRBJ1-6, with TRBD1 identical over 10 bases. Losses at the gene ends were 7 bases for V and 11 bases for J; bases not matched to a gene: 5. Germline-derived CDR1 and CDR2 are LNHDA and SQIVND (reference sequence). CDR3 length: 13 amino acids. DNA for the CDR3: TGTGCCAGTACAGACAGGGGGCAACCACCCCTCCACTTT. Protein sequence: CASTDRGQPPLHF. The variable domain in full, with the rest retrieved from reference TRBV19 and TRBJ1-6, is DGGITQSPKYLFRKEGQNVTLSCEQNLNHDAMYWYRQDPGQGLRLIYYSQIVNDFQKGDIAEGYSVSREKKESFPLTVTSAQKNPTAFYLCASTDRGQPPLHFGNGTRLTVT.

This clonotype showed up many times. This sequence joins TRBV7-9 and TRBJ2-7, with TRBD2 matching over 7 bases. Trimming removed 5 bases from V and 0 bases from J; junction bases left unmatched: 7. Germline loops: CDR1 SEHNR, CDR2 FQNEAQ (reference sequence). The CDR3 loop spans 15 amino acids. DNA of the CDR3: TGTGCCAGCAGCCCCCGGGGCGGGAGCTCCTACGAGCAGTACTTC. Its protein product is CASSPRGGSSYEQYF.

In this sample, this clonotype turned up a few times. The chain carries TRBV4-1 and TRBJ2-1; 8 bases map to TRBD1. V was pared by 3 bases and J by 0 bases, with 10 bases of the junction left unmatched. The CDR3 spans 18 residues. CDR1 MGHRA and CDR2 YSYEKL come from the germline V gene. The CDR3 loop reads CASSHDRGEASSYNEQFF. The CDR3 region has the DNA TGCGCCAGCAGCCACGACAGGGGAGAGGCGAGCTCCTACAATGAGCAGTTCTTC.

This clonotype was seen only a few times. The rearrangement joins TRBV7-6 to TRBJ2-3; possible D gene TRBD1, 6 bases. The CDR3 covers 18 residues. Germline assignment: CDR1 SGHVS and CDR2 FNYEAQ. Trimming pared 2 bases from V and 0 bases from J, leaving 18 bases between. In DNA, the CDR3 is TGTGCCAGCAGCTTACTCTTAGACAGGTCCTCTAGCACAGATACGCAGTATTTT. It is translated as CASSLLLDRSSSTDTQYF.

This clonotype came up a few times. This sequence joins TRBV20-1 and TRBJ1-6; 10 nucleotides agree with TRBD1. CDR1 is DFQATT and CDR2 is SNEGSKA in the germline V gene (reference sequence). V lost 5 bases and J lost 10; bases outside the gene matches: 20. This CDR3 has 18 residues. The CDR3: CSARNAQATGGGVSPLHF. The DNA of the CDR3 is TGCAGTGCTCGTAACGCCCAAGCGACAGGGGGCGGTGTGTCACCCCTCCACTTT.

This clonotype was seen a handful of times. V gene TRBV5-1 combines with J gene TRBJ2-5; 8 bases agree with TRBD1. Germline V gives CDR1 SGHRS, CDR2 YFSETQ. Trimming took 0 bases from V and 3 from J; bases not matched to a gene: 4. There are 15 residues in the CDR3. In DNA, the CDR3 is TGCGCCAGCAGCTTGGCCAGGGGGCTGGAAGAGACCCAGTACTTC. This codes for CASSLARGLEETQYF.